The 8 T cell receptor beta chains in this list originate from one sample, sequenced in a study of CD8+CD57+ T cells in acquired aplastic anemia. Genomic DNA templated the TCR beta VDJ and CDR3 profiling. Using its own MiXCR run on the reads, TCRdb lists one record per CDR3 protein. The table records fewer than 300,000 distinct CDR3 sequences, approximately 79% of them present only once. Patients chosen for sequencing had shown CD8+CD57+ cell expansion by flow cytometry. The sequenced sample consisted of sorted CD4+, CD8+, or CD8+CD57+ T cells (not recorded which) from PBMCs. Source of these receptors: a human donor with aplastic anemia.

The chain combines TRBV7-9 with TRBJ1-2; tentatively, D is TRBD1 (5 bases). The CDR3 length is 15 residues. V lost 1 base and J 14 bases, leaving 23 bases between the germline ends. Germline loops: CDR1 SEHNR, CDR2 FQNEAQ (reference sequence). Here the CDR3 DNA reads TGTGCCAGCAGCTTAGTTACTGCAAGCGGGGGGGATATTACCTTC. Translated: CASSLVTASGGDITF.

The J gene is TRBJ2-2, the V gene TRBV11-1; 7 positions match TRBD1. The germline CDR1 and CDR2 sequences are SGHAT and FQDESV (reference sequence). This CDR3 is built from 14 residues. DNA of the CDR3: TGTAGCAGCAGAAACAGGGGTCAGGGCGGGGAGCTGTTTTTT. Amino acids: CSSRNRGQGGELFF.

This clonotype has only a few counts. Because the CDR3's place on the DNA is in doubt, the DNA is left out and the CDR3 is given as listed by TCRdb. V is TRBV7-9 and J is TRBJ2-3; TRBD1 reflects the table's D call only, with no check against the DNA. The CDR3 spans 14 amino acids, including both terminal residues. The germline V gene has CDR1 SEHNR and CDR2 FQNEAQ (reference sequence). This CDR3 reads CASSADDTQYFRPF.

Worth noting for this clonotype: Because it lacks the conserved phenylalanine or tryptophan at the end, this CDR3 is likely a read error. CDR3 sequence reads: CASGVGSTAQHY. The CDR3 DNA sequence: TGTGCCAGCGGCGTCGGGTCAACTGCGCAGCATTAT. The chain has TRBV2 and TRBJ2-3, with D unresolved. The DNA end favors TRBJ1-5, so the J call may be wrong. Germline V gene data show CDR1 as SNHLY and CDR2 as FYNNEI. The CDR3 is made up of 12 amino acids.

With regard to this clonotype: Mismatch with germline at one junction end may stem from a read error. The V call is TRBV7-2, the J call TRBJ2-7, with TRBD1 matching 8 bases. Per germline, CDR1 SGHTA and CDR2 FQGNSA. CDR3 length equals 14 residues. The chain's CDR3 is CASSQGATGDEQHF. In DNA form, the CDR3 reads TGTGCCAGCAGCCAAGGAGCGACAGGGGACGAGCAGCACTTC.

This clonotype was picked up a small number of times. The V and J genes are TRBV5-6 and TRBJ2-1; tentatively, D is TRBD2 (5 bases). The V end was cut by 0 bases, the J end by 3 bases, with 7 bases between. Germline V gives CDR1 SGHDT, CDR2 YYEEEE. The CDR3 consists of 14 residues. The CDR3 DNA reads TGTGCCAGCAGCTTGGAGAGGGTCTACAATGAGCAGTTCTTC. Protein product: CASSLERVYNEQFF.

Turning to this clonotype: Here the CDR3 omits its conserved ending phenylalanine or tryptophan, so a read error is the likely source. The DNA is left out, because the CDR3 cannot be placed on it with certainty; the CDR3 is given as TCRdb lists it. The chain carries TRBV2 and TRBJ2-3; TRBD2, the table's D call, lacks a check against the DNA. From its first to its last residue, the CDR3 has 13 amino acids. Per germline, CDR1 SNHLY and CDR2 FYNNEI. The CDR3 protein is CASPLCGTSGEYL.

The genes are TRBV19 and TRBJ2-7; the D gene is possibly TRBD1 (6 bases). This CDR3 is 13 amino acids long. V was cut by 11 bases and J by 1 base, with 15 bases left in between. Germline CDR1 reads LNHDA; CDR2 reads SQIVND (reference sequence). In DNA form, the CDR3 reads TGTGCCTGGAACAGGGTCCCGTCCTACGAGCAGTACTTC. Translating gives CAWNRVPSYEQYF.